This T cell receptor (beta chain) derives from a study of response to subunit inactivated influenza vaccine. This clonotype was counted a few times. Its antigen is not known. One entry per CDR3 protein, called by TCRdb with MiXCR from the RT-PCR reads. The sample holds hundreds of thousands of distinct CDR3 sequences, 6.5% to 8% seen once. Trimming left V 0 bases short and J 5 bases short, with 11 bases between. This CDR3 is built from 15 residues. The germline gives CDR1 SGHVS, CDR2 FQNEAQ. General study points: A suggestion made by the authors is that each seasonal influenza vaccination recruits few new T cells.

The gene calls are TRBV7-8 and TRBJ1-5; possible D gene TRBD1, 5 bases. This receptor was obtained from a man in his fifties or sixties who received an inactivated influenza vaccine. Sequences were derived from PBMCs from blood, sampled roughly 24 months after vaccination. The CDR3 spells CASSLAGGWDQPQHF. CDR3 coding DNA: TGTGCCAGCAGCTTAGCGGGGGGATGGGATCAGCCCCAGCATTTT.